Reported below is one TCR beta chain. Its antigen is still unknown. These donors counted as nominally healthy when sampled, but unrecorded immune exposures were likely. The entry originates in a study of cytomegalovirus exposure and HLA in healthy donors. The study, taken as a whole, reports: It was shown in a later analysis that HLA-associated TCR beta chains were more clonally expanded than other, equally common chains. By a later analysis, the bulk of CMV-associated TCR beta chains appeared HLA-restricted.

V was clipped by 6 bases and J by 2 bases; unmatched bases: 13. The CDR3 sequence is 16 residues long. The germline V gene has CDR1 MNHNS and CDR2 SASEGT. With 60 Vbeta and 13 Jbeta primers, the PCR was carried out. The method was immunoSEQ multiplex PCR; TCRdb's version includes in-frame clones alone and lacks a portion of them. Its clone listing holds about 190,000 clones. Sequenced: PBMCs. V is TRBV6-1 and J is TRBJ2-7; 7 bases fit TRBD1. This TCR came from a man aged 25 to 45 in good health and CMV-seronegative. For the CDR3, the DNA is TGTGCCAGCAGGGAAAGTGGGACAGTACCGACCTACGAGCAGTACTTC. As protein: CASRESGTVPTYEQYF.